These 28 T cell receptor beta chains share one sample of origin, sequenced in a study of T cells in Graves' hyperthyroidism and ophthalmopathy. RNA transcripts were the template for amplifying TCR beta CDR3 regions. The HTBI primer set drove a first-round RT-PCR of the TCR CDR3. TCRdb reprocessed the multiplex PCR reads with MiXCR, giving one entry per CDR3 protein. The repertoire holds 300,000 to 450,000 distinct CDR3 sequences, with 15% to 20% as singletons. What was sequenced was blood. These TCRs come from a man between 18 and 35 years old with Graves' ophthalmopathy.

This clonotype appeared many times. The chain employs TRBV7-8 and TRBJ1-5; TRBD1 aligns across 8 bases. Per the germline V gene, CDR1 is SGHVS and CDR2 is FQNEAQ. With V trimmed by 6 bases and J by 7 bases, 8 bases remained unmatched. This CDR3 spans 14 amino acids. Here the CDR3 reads CASSPRGLEQPQHF. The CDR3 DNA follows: TGTGCCAGCAGTCCCAGGGGGCTAGAGCAGCCCCAGCATTTT.

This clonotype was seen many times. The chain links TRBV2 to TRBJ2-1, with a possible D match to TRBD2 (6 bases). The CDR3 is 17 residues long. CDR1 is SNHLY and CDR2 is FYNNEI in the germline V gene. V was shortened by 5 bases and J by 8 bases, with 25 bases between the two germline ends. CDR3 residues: CASSYGTAPGDRDEQFF. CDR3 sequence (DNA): TGTGCCAGCAGTTACGGGACCGCCCCGGGGGATCGGGATGAGCAGTTCTTC.

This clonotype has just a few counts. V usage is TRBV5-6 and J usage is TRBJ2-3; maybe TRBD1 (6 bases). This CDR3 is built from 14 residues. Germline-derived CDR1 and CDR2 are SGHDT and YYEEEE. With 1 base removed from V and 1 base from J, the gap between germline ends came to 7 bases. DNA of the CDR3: TGTGCCAGCAGCTTGCAGGGGCGCACAGATACGCAGTATTTT. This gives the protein CASSLQGRTDTQYF. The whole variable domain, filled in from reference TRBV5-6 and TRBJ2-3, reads DAGVTQSPTHLIKTRGQQVTLRCSPKSGHDTVSWYQQALGQGPQFIFQYYEEEERQRGNFPDRFSGHQFPNYSSELNVNALLLGDSALYLCASSLQGRTDTQYFGPGTRLTVL.

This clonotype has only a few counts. Written as DNA, the CDR3 is TGTGCCAGCAGTTTAGAGACAGGGGATTCCTCCTACAATGAGCAGTTCTTC. Translation: CASSLETGDSSYNEQFF. This chain joins TRBV28 and TRBJ2-1; 8 bases match TRBD1. V shed 2 bases, J shed 0 bases, and the junction held 6 bases outside the gene matches. Germline CDR1 MDHEN, CDR2 SYDVKM. This CDR3 spans 17 amino acids.

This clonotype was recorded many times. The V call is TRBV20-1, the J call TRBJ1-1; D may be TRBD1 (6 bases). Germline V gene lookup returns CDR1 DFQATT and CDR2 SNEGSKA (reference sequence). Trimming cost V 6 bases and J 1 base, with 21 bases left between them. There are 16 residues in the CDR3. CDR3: CSADRGTLPGNTEAFF. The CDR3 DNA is TGCAGTGCGGATAGGGGGACTTTGCCGGGGAACACTGAAGCTTTCTTT.

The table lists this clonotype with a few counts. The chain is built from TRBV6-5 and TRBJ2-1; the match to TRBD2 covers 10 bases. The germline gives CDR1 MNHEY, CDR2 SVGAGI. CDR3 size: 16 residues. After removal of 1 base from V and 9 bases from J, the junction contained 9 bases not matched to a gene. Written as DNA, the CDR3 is TGTGCCAGCAGTTACTTAAGCGGGGGGGTGATAAGTGAGCAGTTCTTC. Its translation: CASSYLSGGVISEQFF.

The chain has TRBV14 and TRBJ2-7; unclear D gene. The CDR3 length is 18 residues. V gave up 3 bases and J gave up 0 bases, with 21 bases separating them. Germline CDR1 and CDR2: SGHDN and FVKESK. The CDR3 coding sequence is TGTGCCAGCAGCCATGCTACTGGCGGCTACCGTAGCTCCTACGAGCAGTACTTC. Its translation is CASSHATGGYRSSYEQYF.

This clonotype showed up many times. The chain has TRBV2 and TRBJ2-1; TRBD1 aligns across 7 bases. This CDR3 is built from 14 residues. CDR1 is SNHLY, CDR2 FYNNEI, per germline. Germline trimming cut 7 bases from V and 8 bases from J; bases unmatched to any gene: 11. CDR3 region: CASNRLDRVDEQFF. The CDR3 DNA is TGTGCCAGCAATCGCCTTGACAGGGTTGATGAGCAGTTCTTC.

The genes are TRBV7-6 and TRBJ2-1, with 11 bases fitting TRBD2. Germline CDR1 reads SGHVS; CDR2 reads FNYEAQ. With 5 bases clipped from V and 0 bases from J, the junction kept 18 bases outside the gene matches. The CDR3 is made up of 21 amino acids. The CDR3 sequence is CASSERAGLADPWSSYNEQFF. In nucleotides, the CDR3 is TGTGCCAGCAGCGAACGGGCGGGACTAGCGGATCCCTGGAGCTCCTACAATGAGCAGTTCTTC. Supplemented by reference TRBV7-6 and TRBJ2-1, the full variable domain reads GAGVSQSPRYKVTKRGQDVALRCDPISGHVSLYWYRQALGQGPEFLTYFNYEAQQDKSGLPNDRFSAERPEGSISTLTIQRTEQRDSAMYRCASSERAGLADPWSSYNEQFFGPGTRLTVL.

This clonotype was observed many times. The CDR3 DNA reads TGCAGTGCTCAGGGGAGGGGACTCCCGAGCTCCTACAATGAGCAGTTCTTC. It codes for CSAQGRGLPSSYNEQFF. The rearrangement links TRBV20-1 to TRBJ2-1; D perhaps matches TRBD2 (7 bases). The CDR3 sequence is 17 residues long. Germline loops: CDR1 DFQATT, CDR2 SNEGSKA (reference sequence). V was trimmed by 5 bases and J by 0 bases, leaving 20 bases between them.

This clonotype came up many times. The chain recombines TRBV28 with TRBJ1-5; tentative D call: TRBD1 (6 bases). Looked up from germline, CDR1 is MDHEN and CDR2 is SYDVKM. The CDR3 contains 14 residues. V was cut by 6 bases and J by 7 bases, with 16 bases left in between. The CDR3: CASSYRGEIQPQHF. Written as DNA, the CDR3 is TGTGCCAGCAGCTATAGGGGGGAGATCCAGCCCCAGCATTTT.

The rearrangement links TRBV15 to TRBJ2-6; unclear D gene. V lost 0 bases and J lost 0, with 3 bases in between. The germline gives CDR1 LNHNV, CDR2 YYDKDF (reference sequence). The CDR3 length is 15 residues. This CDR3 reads CATSRDGSGANVLTF. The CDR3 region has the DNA TGTGCCACCAGCAGAGATGGCTCTGGGGCCAACGTCCTGACTTTC.

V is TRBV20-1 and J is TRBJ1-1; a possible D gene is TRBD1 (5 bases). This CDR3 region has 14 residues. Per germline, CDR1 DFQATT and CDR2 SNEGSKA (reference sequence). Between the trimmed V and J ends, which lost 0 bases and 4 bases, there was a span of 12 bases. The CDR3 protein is CSARDAETVTEAFF. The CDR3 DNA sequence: TGCAGTGCTAGAGATGCCGAGACAGTCACTGAAGCTTTCTTT.

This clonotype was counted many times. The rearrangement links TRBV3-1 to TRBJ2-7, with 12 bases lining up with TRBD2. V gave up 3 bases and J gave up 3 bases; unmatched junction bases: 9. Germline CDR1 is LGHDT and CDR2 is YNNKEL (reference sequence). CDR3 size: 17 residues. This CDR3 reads CASSQKRLAGGGYEQYF. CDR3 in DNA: TGTGCCAGCAGCCAGAAGCGCCTAGCGGGGGGGGGCTACGAGCAGTACTTC.

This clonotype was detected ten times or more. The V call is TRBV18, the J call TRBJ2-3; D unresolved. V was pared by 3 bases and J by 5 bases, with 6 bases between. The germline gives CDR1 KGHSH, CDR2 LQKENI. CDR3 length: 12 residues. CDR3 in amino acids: CASSPTLDTQYF. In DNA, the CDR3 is TGTGCCAGCTCACCCACATTAGATACGCAGTATTTT.

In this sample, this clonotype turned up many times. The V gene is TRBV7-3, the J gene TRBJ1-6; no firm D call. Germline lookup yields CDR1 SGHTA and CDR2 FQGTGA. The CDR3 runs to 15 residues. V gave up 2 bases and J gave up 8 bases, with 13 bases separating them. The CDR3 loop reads CASSLGPPGDSPLHF. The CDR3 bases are TGTGCCAGCAGCTTAGGGCCTCCCGGGGATTCACCCCTCCACTTT.

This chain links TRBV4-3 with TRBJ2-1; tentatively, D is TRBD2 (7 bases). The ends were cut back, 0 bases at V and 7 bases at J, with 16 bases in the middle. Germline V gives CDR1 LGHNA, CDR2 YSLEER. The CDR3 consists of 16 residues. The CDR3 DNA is TGCGCCAGCAGCCAAGATGTCAGGGGAGGGGATAATGAGCAGTTCTTC. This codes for CASSQDVRGGDNEQFF.

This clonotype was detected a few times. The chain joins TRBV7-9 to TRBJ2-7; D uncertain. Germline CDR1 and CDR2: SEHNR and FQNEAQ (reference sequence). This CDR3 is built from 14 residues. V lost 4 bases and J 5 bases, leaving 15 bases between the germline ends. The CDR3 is CASSSRRYQNEQYF. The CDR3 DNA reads TGTGCCAGCAGCTCCCGCCGGTACCAGAACGAGCAGTACTTC.

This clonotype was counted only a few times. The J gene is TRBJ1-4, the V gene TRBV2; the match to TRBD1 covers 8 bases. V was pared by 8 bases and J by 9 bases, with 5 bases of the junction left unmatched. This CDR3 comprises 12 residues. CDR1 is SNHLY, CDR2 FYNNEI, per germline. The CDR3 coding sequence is TGTGCCAGCGTCAGGACAGGGAAAAAACTGTTTTTT. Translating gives CASVRTGKKLFF.

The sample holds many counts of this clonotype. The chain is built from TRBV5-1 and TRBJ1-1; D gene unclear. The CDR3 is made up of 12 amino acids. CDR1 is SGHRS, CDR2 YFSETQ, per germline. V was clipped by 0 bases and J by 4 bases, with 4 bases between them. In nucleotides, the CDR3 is TGCGCCAGCAGCTTGGAGAGCACTGAAGCTTTCTTT. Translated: CASSLESTEAFF.

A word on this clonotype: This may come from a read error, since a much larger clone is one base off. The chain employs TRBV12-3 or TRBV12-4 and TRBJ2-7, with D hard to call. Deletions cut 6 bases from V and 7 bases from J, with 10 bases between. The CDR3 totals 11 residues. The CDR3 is CASSCRTEQYF. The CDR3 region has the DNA TGTGCCAGCAGCTGCCGAACGGAGCAGTACTTC.

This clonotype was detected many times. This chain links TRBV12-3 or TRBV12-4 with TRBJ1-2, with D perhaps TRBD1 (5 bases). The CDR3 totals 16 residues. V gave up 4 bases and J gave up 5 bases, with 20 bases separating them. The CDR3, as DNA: TGTGCCAGCAGTTCTCAATTACAGGCCTCGTCGTATGGCTACACCTTC. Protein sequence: CASSSQLQASSYGYTF.

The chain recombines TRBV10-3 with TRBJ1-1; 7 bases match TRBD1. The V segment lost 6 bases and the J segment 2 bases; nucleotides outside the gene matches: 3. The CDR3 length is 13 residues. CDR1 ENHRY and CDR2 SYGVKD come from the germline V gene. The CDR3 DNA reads TGTGCCATCAGCGGGACAGATAACACTGAAGCTTTCTTT. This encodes CAISGTDNTEAFF.

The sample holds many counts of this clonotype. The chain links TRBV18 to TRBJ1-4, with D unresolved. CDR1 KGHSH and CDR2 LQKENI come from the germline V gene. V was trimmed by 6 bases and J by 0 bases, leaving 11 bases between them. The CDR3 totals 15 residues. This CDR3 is CASSDARSTNEKLFF. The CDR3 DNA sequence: TGTGCCAGCTCTGACGCGAGATCAACTAATGAAAAACTGTTTTTT.

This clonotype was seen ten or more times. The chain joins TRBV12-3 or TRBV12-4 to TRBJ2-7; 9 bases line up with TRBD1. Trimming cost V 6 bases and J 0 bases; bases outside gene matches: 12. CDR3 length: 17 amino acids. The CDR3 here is CASSPGQGTYSSYEQYF. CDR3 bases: TGTGCCAGCAGCCCGGGACAGGGAACTTATAGCTCCTACGAGCAGTACTTC.

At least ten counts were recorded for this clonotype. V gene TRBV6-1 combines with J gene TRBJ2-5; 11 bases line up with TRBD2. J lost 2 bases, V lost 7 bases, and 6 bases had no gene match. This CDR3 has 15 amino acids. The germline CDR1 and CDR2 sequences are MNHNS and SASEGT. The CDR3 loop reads CASIPGTSGQETQYF. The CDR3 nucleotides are TGTGCCAGCATACCCGGGACTAGCGGACAAGAGACCCAGTACTTC.

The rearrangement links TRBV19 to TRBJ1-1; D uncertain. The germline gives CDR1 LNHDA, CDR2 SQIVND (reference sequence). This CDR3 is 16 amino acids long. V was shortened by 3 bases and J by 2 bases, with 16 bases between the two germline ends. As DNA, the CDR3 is TGTGCCAGTAGTATTTCGGCAGGTCAAGACAACACTGAAGCTTTCTTT. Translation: CASSISAGQDNTEAFF.

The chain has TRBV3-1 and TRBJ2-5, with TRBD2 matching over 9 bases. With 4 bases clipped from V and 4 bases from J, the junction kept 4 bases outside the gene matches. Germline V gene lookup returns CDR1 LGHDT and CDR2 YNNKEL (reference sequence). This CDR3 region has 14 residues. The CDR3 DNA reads TGTGCCAGCAGCCCAGCGGGAGGTGGAGAGACCCAGTACTTC. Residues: CASSPAGGGETQYF.